The rows below give T cell receptor beta chains drawn from one sample of a study of OX40 agonist ivuxolimab in advanced cancers. Sequenced by immunoSEQ multiplex PCR; TCRdb stores in-frame clones only, minus some. This table holds tens of thousands of clones, 78% found once. The sequencing used CD4+ or CD8+ T cells sorted from blood, collected in a trial of the OX40 agonist ivuxolimab. Every receptor here comes from an adult with an advanced solid tumor such as melanoma, head and neck, liver or kidney cancer. Both conserved end residues are part of each CDR3. The order of the fields is J gene, V gene, clone size, D gene, CDR3 DNA, CDR3 protein. D genes are given only for firm matches. Clone sizes are given selectively: once, few, many, or a class where the clone is expanded.

>TRBJ1-1|TRBV5-5|NA|NA
TGTGCCAGCAGCTTGGTAGGTGGAGGGGCCACTGAAGCTTTCTTT
CASSLVGGGATEAFF
>TRBJ1-5|TRBV15|NA|NA
TGTGCCACCAGCAGGTACTCGGGGGAAGGGACTCAGCCCCAGCATTTT
CATSRYSGEGTQPQHF
>TRBJ2-3|TRBV7-9|NA|NA
TGTGCCAGCAGTCGAGACAGGGGAGGGACAGATACGCAGTATTTT
CASSRDRGGTDTQYF
>TRBJ2-7|TRBV7-8|NA|TRBD1
TGTGCCAGCAGCCTAACCACCCGAGGTGGGACAGGGGTGACCGACGAGCAGTACTTC
CASSLTTRGGTGVTDEQYF
>TRBJ2-7|TRBV11-2|NA|NA
TGTGCCAGCAGCTTAAACTACGAGCAGTACTTC
CASSLNYEQYF
>TRBJ1-6|TRBV6-5|NA|TRBD1
TGTGCCAGTTTTGGACAGGGGGCTAATTCACCCCTCCACTTT
CASFGQGANSPLHF
>TRBJ2-5|TRBV28|once|NA
TGTGCCAGCAGTTCGGACAATTATGAAGAGACCCAGTACTTC
CASSSDNYEETQYF
>TRBJ1-1|TRBV7-8|few|NA
TGTGCCAGCAGCTCCGTAACTAGGGGCACTGAAGCTTTCTTT
CASSSVTRGTEAFF
>TRBJ1-1|TRBV5-1|NA|TRBD1
TGCGCCAGCAGTGGACAGGGGAGAGCGGACACTGAAGCTTTCTTT
CASSGQGRADTEAFF
>TRBJ2-7|TRBV21-1|NA|NA
TGTGCCAGCAGCCCAACAATCGGGGGTAAGAGCTCCTACGAGCAGTACTTC
CASSPTIGGKSSYEQYF
>TRBJ2-3|TRBV27|NA|NA
TGTGCCAGCAGTTTAGGGGGGGATACGCAGTATTTT
CASSLGGDTQYF
>TRBJ2-3|TRBV5-1|NA|NA
TGCGCCAGCAGCTTCGCCGGGCCCCGACCTGCCACAGATACGCAGTATTTT
CASSFAGPRPATDTQYF
>TRBJ2-5|TRBV6-5|NA|NA
TGTGCCAGCAGCCGCTCAGGTGGTCCCCAAGAGACCCAGTACTTC
CASSRSGGPQETQYF
>TRBJ2-7|TRBV5-5|NA|TRBD2
TGTGCCAGCAGCCCGGGAGGGACGGTCGGATACGAGCAGTACTTC
CASSPGGTVGYEQYF
>TRBJ1-4|TRBV2|NA|NA
TGTGCCAGCAGTGTCCGACAGTCAACTAATGAAAAACTGTTTTTT
CASSVRQSTNEKLFF
>TRBJ1-1|TRBV10-2|NA|TRBD1
TGCGCCAGCAGGGGACAGGGGGCAATCATGAACACTGAAGCTTTCTTT
CASRGQGAIMNTEAFF
>TRBJ1-5|TRBV5-1|NA|TRBD1
TGCGCCAGCAGCTTCGGGACAGGAGATCAGCCCCAGCATTTT
CASSFGTGDQPQHF
>TRBJ2-2|TRBV2|once|TRBD2
TGTGCCAGCAGGGGGACTAGCGTTAACACCGGGGAGCTGTTTTTT
CASRGTSVNTGELFF
>TRBJ1-2|TRBV7-2|NA|TRBD1
TGTGCCAGCAGCTTAGGGGACAGGAGGAACTATGGCTACACCTTC
CASSLGDRRNYGYTF
>TRBJ2-5|TRBV7-2|NA|TRBD1
TGTGCCAGCAGCTTAGCCGGACAGGAAGGGGAGACCCAGTACTTC
CASSLAGQEGETQYF
>TRBJ2-4|TRBV15|NA|NA
TGTGCCACCAGCAGTTCGGCCGGGACCAAAAACATTCAGTACTTC
CATSSSAGTKNIQYF
>TRBJ1-5|TRBV19|few|NA
TGTGCCAGTAGTATTCTCCTCTACCTGGAGGGTCAGCCCCAGCATTTT
CASSILLYLEGQPQHF
>TRBJ1-1|TRBV30|few|NA
TGTGCCTGGAGTGTACAGGGAGTTTTTGAAGCTTTCTTT
CAWSVQGVFEAFF
>TRBJ1-3|TRBV11-2|NA|NA
TGTGCCAGCAGCTTGATGGCCCGGGGGACTGGAAACACCATATATTTT
CASSLMARGTGNTIYF
>TRBJ1-2|TRBV5-6|once|TRBD1
TGTGCCAGCAGCTTATTAGGACAGGGGGTAGGAGGCTACACCTTC
CASSLLGQGVGGYTF
>TRBJ1-1|TRBV5-5|NA|NA
TGTGCCAGCAGCTTGGCCATCTTAGCAGGGGCCACGAACACTGAAGCTTTCTTT
CASSLAILAGATNTEAFF
>TRBJ2-7|TRBV28|NA|TRBD2
TGTGCCAGCAGTTTATCTAGCGGGAGCTCCTACGAGCAGTACTTC
CASSLSSGSSYEQYF
>TRBJ2-3|TRBV2|NA|NA
TGTGCCAGCAGTTGGGAAGTGCAGAGCACAGATACGCAGTATTTT
CASSWEVQSTDTQYF
>TRBJ1-3|TRBV7-9|NA|TRBD1
TGTGCCAGCAACCAACAGGGGGGGTCTGGAAACACCATATATTTT
CASNQQGGSGNTIYF
>TRBJ2-3|TRBV14|NA|NA
TGTGCCAGCAGCCAAATCAGCGGTACGCAGTATTTT
CASSQISGTQYF
>TRBJ1-1|TRBV19|NA|NA
TGTGCCAGTAGAATACAGGGAGGGGGATCCAGGAGGACTGAAGCTTTCTTT
CASRIQGGGSRRTEAFF
>TRBJ1-1|TRBV2|NA|NA
TGTGCCAGCAGTGGTGCCTCTTGGGCTGAAGCTTTCTTT
CASSGASWAEAFF
>TRBJ1-1|TRBV9|NA|NA
TGTGCCAGCAGCACCCTACTCCGGGACACCGAACCCGAAGCTTTCTTT
CASSTLLRDTEPEAFF
>TRBJ2-1|TRBV6-6|NA|NA
TGTGCCAGCAGTTATGGGTACAATGAGCAGTTCTTC
CASSYGYNEQFF
>TRBJ2-7|TRBV10-1|few|NA
TGCGCCAGCAGTCCATCCCCTGACAGAACCTACGAGCAGTACTTC
CASSPSPDRTYEQYF
>TRBJ2-5|TRBV5-1|NA|TRBD2
TGCGCCAGCAGCTTGGGCCTCACTAGCGGGAGGGGTCAAGAGACCCAGTACTTC
CASSLGLTSGRGQETQYF